One sample yielded the 29 T cell receptor beta chains listed below, sequenced in a study of preoperative IRX-2 immunotherapy in early breast cancer. Data came from immunoSEQ multiplex PCR; TCRdb stores just in-frame clones and leaves some out. The sample lists around 3,000 clones; about three quarters were seen once. Treatment denoted: preoperative locoregional IRX-2 cytokine immunotherapy. Material: tumor tissue, obtained before IRX-2 immunotherapy. The receptors derive from a human donor with breast cancer.

This clone was seen a single time. The CDR3, as DNA: TGTGCCAGCAGATTAGCGGGATCATCCGAGCAGTACTTC. Translation: CASRLAGSSEQYF. The chain carries TRBV28 and TRBJ2-7, with 8 positions matching TRBD2. Germline V gene sequence: CDR1 MDHEN, CDR2 SYDVKM. Germline trimming cut 6 bases from V and 6 bases from J; bases unmatched to any gene: 7. The CDR3 totals 13 residues. The variable domain in full, with the rest retrieved from reference TRBV28 and TRBJ2-7, is DVKVTQSSRYLVKRTGEKVFLECVQDMDHENMFWYRQDPGLGLRLIYFSYDVKMKEKGDIPEGYSVSREKKERFSLILESASTNQTSMYLCASRLAGSSEQYFGPGTRLTVT.

This clone is medium-sized (0.01 to 0.1%) in the sample. The chain has TRBV18 and TRBJ1-1; D gene unclear. V was pared by 2 bases and J by 5 bases, with 12 bases between. The germline gives CDR1 KGHSH, CDR2 LQKENI. CDR3 length: 14 residues. CDR3: CASSPYSGYTEAFF. The CDR3 region has the DNA TGTGCCAGCTCACCATATTCGGGGTATACTGAAGCTTTCTTT.

This clone was counted once. CDR3 DNA: TGTGCCAGCACCCGCACCGGGACTAGCGGGAGTCGGCAGTTCTTC. It is translated as CASTRTGTSGSRQFF. The chain couples TRBV7-5 to TRBJ2-1; the table gives TRBD2 as D, unverified against the DNA. TRBV7-5 is a recognized pseudogene. The CDR3 sequence is 15 residues long.

This clone was counted between two and nine times. The chain links TRBV18 to TRBJ2-2, with D hard to call. Trimming took off 1 base at V and 7 bases at J, with 4 bases between the two ends. This CDR3 has 12 residues. Germline CDR1 reads KGHSH; CDR2 reads LQKENI. The CDR3 DNA sequence: TGTGCCAGCTCACCACAGGGCGGGGAGCTGTTTTTT. Its protein is CASSPQGGELFF.

This chain uses TRBV19 with TRBJ1-2, with TRBD1 matching over 8 bases. CDR1 is LNHDA, CDR2 SQIVND, per germline (reference sequence). Losses at the gene ends were 6 bases for V and 4 bases for J; bases not matched to a gene: 7. The CDR3 consists of 14 residues. The chain's CDR3 is CASRDGQGGYGYTF. DNA for the CDR3: TGTGCCAGTAGAGACGGACAGGGCGGCTATGGCTACACCTTC.

The chain joins TRBV28 to TRBJ2-3, with 8 bases fitting TRBD2. Losses at the gene ends were 6 bases for V and 1 base for J; bases not matched to a gene: 3. This CDR3 region has 14 residues. CDR1 is MDHEN, CDR2 SYDVKM, per germline. The CDR3 DNA is TGTGCCAGCAGCCGAGCGGGAGGCACAGATACGCAGTATTTT. Its translation is CASSRAGGTDTQYF.

The CDR3 nucleotides read TGTGCCAGTAGTATGGGCCGACCCTACGAGCAGTACTTC. Its translation is CASSMGRPYEQYF. This chain uses TRBV19 with TRBJ2-7; D remains ambiguous. V dropped 3 bases and J dropped 2 bases, with 8 bases sitting between them. The germline gives CDR1 LNHDA, CDR2 SQIVND (reference sequence). This CDR3 has 13 amino acids.

DNA for the CDR3: TGTGCCAGCAGTTCCGCAGGGACAGGGGGCTCGAGAAACACCATATATTTT. Protein: CASSSAGTGGSRNTIYF. This chain connects TRBV28 to TRBJ1-3; 12 bases agree with TRBD1. J lost 5 bases, V lost 4 bases, and 9 bases had no gene match. This CDR3 is built from 17 residues. The germline V gene has CDR1 MDHEN and CDR2 SYDVKM.

The genes are TRBV19 and TRBJ2-7; a possible D gene is TRBD2 (5 bases). The CDR3 runs 14 residues. The V and J ends lost 2 bases and 1 base respectively, with 9 bases between them. Germline-derived CDR1 and CDR2 are LNHDA and SQIVND (reference sequence). CDR3 amino acids: CASSISRDSYEQYF. As DNA, the CDR3 is TGTGCCAGTAGTATATCTCGGGATTCCTACGAGCAGTACTTC.

In its sample, this clone was seen once. V and J are TRBV5-1 and TRBJ2-5, with D possibly TRBD2 on 6 matching bases. The CDR3 has 14 amino acids. Germline V lookup: CDR1 SGHRS, CDR2 YFSETQ. Trimming took 1 base from V and 4 from J, leaving 11 bases between them. CDR3 loop: CASSLNPGVETQYF. CDR3 bases: TGCGCCAGCAGCTTGAATCCGGGAGTAGAGACCCAGTACTTC.

The chain links TRBV21-1 to TRBJ1-1. TRBV21-1 is termed a pseudogene. This CDR3 is built from 12 residues. The CDR3, as DNA: TGTGCCAGCAGCTTAATCTACACTGAAGCTTTCTTT. It specifies CASSLIYTEAFF.

This chain connects TRBV6-8 to TRBJ2-1, with D possibly TRBD1 on 5 matching bases. Trimming stripped 5 bases from V and 5 bases from J, with 13 bases between. CDR1 is MNHGY and CDR2 is SAAAGT in the germline V gene. This CDR3 is 14 amino acids long. CDR3 in amino acids: CASSDQGADNEQFF. CDR3 nucleotide sequence: TGTGCCAGCAGTGACCAAGGGGCCGACAATGAGCAGTTCTTC.

CDR3 nucleotides: TGTGCCAGCTCACCCGTAAGGTTAAGGAACACCGGGGAGCTGTTTTTT. Translating gives CASSPVRLRNTGELFF. This chain joins TRBV18 and TRBJ2-2, with D uncertain. CDR1 and CDR2 from the germline V gene are KGHSH and LQKENI. The CDR3 is 16 residues long. V lost 3 bases and J 1 base, leaving 12 bases between the germline ends.

The genes are TRBV28 and TRBJ2-5; D uncertain. V was shortened by 0 bases and J by 2 bases, with 10 bases between the two germline ends. Germline loops: CDR1 MDHEN, CDR2 SYDVKM. This CDR3 is built from 15 residues. CDR3 amino acids: CASSLWDGEQETQYF. The CDR3 DNA follows: TGTGCCAGCAGTTTATGGGACGGCGAACAAGAGACCCAGTACTTC.

The chain combines TRBV18 with TRBJ1-2; D not certain. Trimming stripped 0 bases from V and 2 bases from J, with 10 bases between. This CDR3 is 15 amino acids long. Per the germline V gene, CDR1 is KGHSH and CDR2 is LQKENI. The chain's CDR3 is CASSPPGGLNYGYTF. The CDR3 DNA reads as TGTGCCAGCTCACCACCAGGAGGGTTGAACTATGGCTACACCTTC.

This rearrangement joins TRBV6-8 to TRBJ2-7, with a tentative D call TRBD2 (5 bases). This CDR3 region has 17 residues. CDR1 and CDR2 from the germline V gene are MNHGY and SAAAGT. V dropped 2 bases and J dropped 0 bases, with 17 bases sitting between them. The CDR3 coding sequence is TGTGCCAGCAGTTACGTTAGAGTAGCGCAGAACTCCTACGAGCAGTACTTC. Translating gives CASSYVRVAQNSYEQYF.

The chain recombines TRBV11-3 with TRBJ2-3, with D maybe TRBD1 (5 bases). Germline V gene sequence: CDR1 SGHNT, CDR2 YENEEA. The V end lost 5 bases, the J end lost 0 bases, and 15 bases lay between the germline ends. The CDR3 totals 16 residues. The CDR3 sequence: CASSRRQQPSTDTQYF. In DNA form, the CDR3 reads TGTGCCAGCAGCCGCCGACAGCAACCTAGCACAGATACGCAGTATTTT. The whole variable domain, remainder taken from reference TRBV11-3 and TRBJ2-3, is EAGVVQSPRYKIIEKKQPVAFWCNPISGHNTLYWYLQNLGQGPELLIRYENEEAVDDSQLPKDRFSAERLKGVDSTLKIQPAELGDSAVYLCASSRRQQPSTDTQYFGPGTRLTVL.

This chain joins TRBV30 and TRBJ2-1; the D is unclear. V lost 5 bases and J 6 bases, leaving 11 bases between the germline ends. The CDR3 spans 12 residues. CDR1 is GTSNPN, CDR2 SVGIG, per germline (reference sequence). CDR3 bases: TGTGCCTGGGGTTTCAGAGGCAATGAGCAGTTCTTC. Protein product: CAWGFRGNEQFF.

This clone has only one observation. This sequence joins TRBV14 and TRBJ2-7; 9 nucleotides line up with TRBD2. The CDR3 spans 17 residues. In germline, CDR1 is SGHDN, CDR2 FVKESK. V shed 3 bases, J shed 4 bases, and the junction held 13 bases outside the gene matches. The DNA of the CDR3 is TGTGCCAGCAGCCAGGGGCGGGGGGGCACAGTTTCGTACGAGCAGTACTTC. Protein sequence: CASSQGRGGTVSYEQYF.

The chain uses TRBV19 and TRBJ2-7; D tentatively fits TRBD1 or TRBD2 (5 bases each). Germline CDR1 LNHDA, CDR2 SQIVND (reference sequence). Trimming stripped 1 base from V and 4 bases from J, with 14 bases between. The CDR3 spans 15 residues. This CDR3 reads CASSIGRQGVYEQYF. As DNA, the CDR3 is TGTGCCAGTAGTATAGGAAGGCAGGGAGTTTACGAGCAGTACTTC.

This clone occurred a few times. V gene TRBV6-8 combines with J gene TRBJ2-7, with D hard to call. CDR1 and CDR2 (germline): MNHGY, SAAAGT. Deletions cut 4 bases from V and 9 bases from J, with 16 bases between. CDR3 length: 13 residues. DNA of the CDR3: TGTGCCAGCAGTTCCCCCCGGATCCAGGTGCAGTACTTC. This encodes CASSSPRIQVQYF.

The V and J genes are TRBV28 and TRBJ2-3; TRBD1 agrees at 9 bases. Germline V gene data show CDR1 as MDHEN and CDR2 as SYDVKM. After removal of 6 bases from V and 4 bases from J, the junction contained 14 bases not matched to a gene. This CDR3 has 17 residues. CDR3: CASRPQTGDREADTQYF. The CDR3, as DNA: TGTGCCAGCAGACCCCAAACGGGGGACAGGGAGGCAGATACGCAGTATTTT. Full variable domain (outside the CDR3, taken from reference TRBV28 and TRBJ2-3): DVKVTQSSRYLVKRTGEKVFLECVQDMDHENMFWYRQDPGLGLRLIYFSYDVKMKEKGDIPEGYSVSREKKERFSLILESASTNQTSMYLCASRPQTGDREADTQYFGPGTRLTVL.

The J gene is TRBJ2-2, the V gene TRBV6-8; D is possibly TRBD1 (5 bases). Trimming took 2 bases from V and 7 from J, leaving 11 bases between them. The CDR3 is 14 residues long. The germline gives CDR1 MNHGY, CDR2 SAAAGT. The CDR3 sequence is CASSYGAVSGELFF. The DNA for the CDR3 is TGTGCCAGCAGTTACGGGGCGGTGAGCGGGGAGCTGTTTTTT.

This chain connects TRBV28 to TRBJ2-3; D unresolved. Germline V CDR1 and CDR2: MDHEN, SYDVKM. The CDR3 totals 13 residues. The V end was cut by 2 bases, the J end by 4 bases, with 7 bases between. The CDR3 nucleotides read TGTGCCAGCAGTTTAGACCGGGCAGATACGCAGTATTTT. Translation: CASSLDRADTQYF.

This clone ranks as large (0.1 to 1%). The chain couples TRBV28 to TRBJ1-1, with no clear D. Germline CDR1 and CDR2: MDHEN and SYDVKM. The V and J ends lost 3 bases and 8 bases respectively, with 16 bases between them. The CDR3 runs to 14 residues. CDR3 sequence: CASSLAFGWSEAFF. The CDR3 region has the DNA TGTGCCAGCAGTTTGGCCTTTGGGTGGTCGGAAGCTTTCTTT. Combining the CDR3 with reference TRBV28 and TRBJ1-1 gives the whole variable domain DVKVTQSSRYLVKRTGEKVFLECVQDMDHENMFWYRQDPGLGLRLIYFSYDVKMKEKGDIPEGYSVSREKKERFSLILESASTNQTSMYLCASSLAFGWSEAFFGQGTRLTVV.

The chain carries TRBV12-5 and TRBJ1-1, with TRBD1 matching over 7 bases. CDR3 length: 16 residues. V shed 0 bases and J 1 base; nucleotides not matched to a gene: 5. Per germline, CDR1 LGHNT and CDR2 FRNRAP. CDR3 region: CASGLVLGQENTEAFF. CDR3 nucleotides: TGTGCTAGTGGTTTGGTACTCGGACAGGAGAACACTGAAGCTTTCTTT.

The chain combines TRBV19 with TRBJ2-2; no firm D call. The length of the CDR3 is 12 residues. Germline V gene lookup returns CDR1 LNHDA and CDR2 SQIVND (reference sequence). The V end lost 10 bases, the J end lost 7 bases, and 13 bases lay between the germline ends. The CDR3 region has the DNA TGTGCCACCTCGCTTATCGGCGGGGAGCTGTTTTTT. It translates to CATSLIGGELFF.

The genes are TRBV6-8 and TRBJ2-4; 12 bases align to TRBD1. The CDR3 runs 16 residues. V lost 2 bases, J lost 11 bases, and 10 bases stayed unmatched. In germline, CDR1 is MNHGY, CDR2 SAAAGT. CDR3 in amino acids: CASSYGTGGALTVQYF. CDR3 coding DNA: TGTGCCAGCAGTTACGGGACAGGGGGCGCGTTGACCGTTCAGTACTTC.

The V gene is TRBV7-7, the J gene TRBJ2-3; tentatively, D is TRBD2 (7 bases). CDR3 length equals 17 residues. V was clipped by 5 bases and J by 0 bases, with 18 bases between them. The germline V gene has CDR1 SSHAT and CDR2 FNYEAQ (reference sequence). This chain's CDR3 is CASSRRGLPYSTDTQYF. The CDR3 DNA reads as TGTGCCAGCAGCCGGCGGGGGCTCCCCTATAGCACAGATACGCAGTATTTT.